One and the same sample provided the 28 T cell receptor beta chains below, sequenced in a study of blood T cell repertoires in COVID-19. Data came from immunoSEQ multiplex PCR; TCRdb stores just in-frame clones and leaves some out. This table holds a few hundred thousand clones, around 83% found once. The material sequenced was peripheral blood. The source is a middle-aged woman who had recovered from COVID-19.

This chain joins TRBV6-5 and TRBJ2-2, with a possible D match to TRBD2 (5 bases). CDR1 and CDR2 from the germline V gene are MNHEY and SVGAGI. The CDR3 consists of 15 residues. The V end was cut by 4 bases, the J end by 5 bases, with 14 bases between. CDR3 sequence reads: CASSSGRDPTGELFF. The DNA for the CDR3 is TGTGCCAGCAGTTCAGGACGGGATCCTACCGGGGAGCTGTTTTTT.

V is TRBV27 and J is TRBJ2-3, with D perhaps matching TRBD2 (6 bases). CDR3 length: 15 residues. Germline V gene sequence: CDR1 MNHEY, CDR2 SMNVEV (reference sequence). Between the trimmed V and J ends, which lost 0 bases and 2 bases, there was a span of 9 bases. CDR3 amino acids: CASSLSAGLTDTQYF. The CDR3 region has the DNA TGTGCCAGCAGTTTATCGGCGGGACTCACAGATACGCAGTATTTT.

The V and J genes are TRBV20-1 and TRBJ2-7; the match to TRBD1 covers 7 bases. There are 11 residues in the CDR3. Per the germline V gene, CDR1 is DFQATT and CDR2 is SNEGSKA (reference sequence). V lost 6 bases to trimming and J lost 8 bases; unmatched junction nucleotides: 7. As DNA, the CDR3 is TGCAGTGCCACCGACAGGGCCAAGCAGTACTTC. Translating gives CSATDRAKQYF.

The chain uses TRBV11-1 and TRBJ2-1, with D possibly being TRBD1 (6 bases). Trimming stripped 3 bases from V and 6 bases from J, with 15 bases between. The CDR3 has 15 residues. Germline loops: CDR1 SGHAT, CDR2 FQDESV (reference sequence). DNA of the CDR3: TGTGCCAGCAGCTTCAGGGACATTCCCATCAATGAGCAGTTCTTC. It translates to CASSFRDIPINEQFF.

In its sample, this clone was seen a few times. The chain has TRBV19 and TRBJ2-7, with TRBD1 identical over 8 bases. The CDR3 extends over 14 amino acids. V lost 9 bases to trimming and J lost 1 base; unmatched junction nucleotides: 8. Germline V gene sequence: CDR1 LNHDA, CDR2 SQIVND (reference sequence). This CDR3 is CASARQGASYEQYF. As DNA, the CDR3 is TGTGCCAGCGCTAGGCAGGGGGCGTCCTACGAGCAGTACTTC.

The CDR3 DNA is TGTGCCACCCGGAATGGGGGAGGTGGAAACACCATATATTTT. Translation gives CATRNGGGGNTIYF. The chain links TRBV13 to TRBJ1-3; maybe TRBD1 (5 bases). Germline V gene data show CDR1 as PRHDT and CDR2 as FYEKMQ (reference sequence). This CDR3 has 14 amino acids. V lost 10 bases, J lost 3 bases, and 16 bases lay in between. The full variable domain, in which reference TRBV13 and TRBJ1-3 provide the parts outside the CDR3, is AAGVIQSPRHLIKEKRETATLKCYPIPRHDTVYWYQQGPGQDPQFLISFYEKMQSDKGSIPDRFSAQQFSDYHSELNMSSLELGDSALYFCATRNGGGGNTIYFGEGSWLTVV.

This chain links TRBV12-3 or TRBV12-4 with TRBJ2-7; no clear D. The CDR3 is 11 residues long. V was trimmed by 4 bases and J by 3 bases, leaving 4 bases between them. The CDR3 loop reads CASSSYYEQYF. DNA of the CDR3: TGTGCCAGCAGTTCCTACTACGAGCAGTACTTC.

The chain employs TRBV5-5 and TRBJ1-6; D remains ambiguous. V was pared by 0 bases and J by 7 bases, with 11 bases between. Per germline, CDR1 SGHKS and CDR2 YYEKEE (reference sequence). This CDR3 comprises 15 residues. CDR3: CASSLGSGVNSPLHF. The CDR3 DNA reads as TGTGCCAGCAGCTTGGGATCCGGGGTCAATTCACCCCTCCACTTT. The whole variable domain, remainder taken from reference TRBV5-5 and TRBJ1-6, is DAGVTQSPTHLIKTRGQQVTLRCSPISGHKSVSWYQQVLGQGPQFIFQYYEKEERGRGNFPDRFSARQFPNYSSELNVNALLLGDSALYLCASSLGSGVNSPLHFGNGTRLTVT.

The V call is TRBV6-6, the J call TRBJ2-7; tentatively, D is TRBD1 (5 bases). In germline, CDR1 is MNHNY, CDR2 SVGAGI (reference sequence). The CDR3 has 15 amino acids. Trimming removed 5 bases at V and 0 bases at J, with 14 bases between. This CDR3 is CASSASGSPSYEQYF. The CDR3 DNA is TGTGCCAGCAGTGCCTCAGGGTCTCCCTCCTACGAGCAGTACTTC.

The rearrangement joins TRBV5-4 to TRBJ2-3; TRBD2 aligns across 7 bases. The germline gives CDR1 SGHNT, CDR2 YYREEE (reference sequence). The CDR3 spans 16 residues. V lost 4 bases, J lost 1 base, and 9 bases stayed unmatched. Written as DNA, the CDR3 is TGTGCCAGCAGCGAGATTGGACTAGACGGCACAGATACGCAGTATTTT. It yields the protein CASSEIGLDGTDTQYF.

The chain couples TRBV7-9 to TRBJ1-5, with D unresolved. Per the germline V gene, CDR1 is SEHNR and CDR2 is FQNEAQ (reference sequence). This CDR3 has 13 amino acids. Trimming shortened V by 2 bases and J by 6 bases, and 8 bases separated the two germline ends. CDR3 residues: CASSLTSGQPQHF. DNA of the CDR3: TGTGCCAGCAGCTTAACTTCAGGTCAGCCCCAGCATTTT.

This chain joins TRBV6-5 and TRBJ2-7; 9 bases align to TRBD1. With 0 bases clipped from V and 5 bases from J, the junction kept 8 bases outside the gene matches. Germline assignment: CDR1 MNHEY and CDR2 SVGAGI. The CDR3 is made up of 16 amino acids. The CDR3 DNA reads TGTGCCAGCAGTTACTCCTCCGGACAGGGGAAAAACGAGCAGTACTTC. This sequence encodes CASSYSSGQGKNEQYF.

Only a few counts were recorded for this clone. The chain recombines TRBV7-8 with TRBJ1-3; 9 nucleotides line up with TRBD1. Germline V lookup: CDR1 SGHVS, CDR2 FQNEAQ. The CDR3 consists of 17 residues. V dropped 0 bases and J dropped 4; count of bases not matched to a gene: 7. This chain's CDR3 is CASSLAAQGASGNTIYF. CDR3 nucleotide sequence: TGTGCCAGCAGCTTAGCGGCACAGGGGGCGTCAGGAAACACCATATATTTT. The variable domain in full, with the rest retrieved from reference TRBV7-8 and TRBJ1-3, is GAGVSQSPRYKVAKRGQDVALRCDPISGHVSLFWYQQALGQGPEFLTYFQNEAQLDKSGLPSDRFFAERPEGSVSTLKIQRTQQEDSAVYLCASSLAAQGASGNTIYFGEGSWLTVV.

The chain uses TRBV9 and TRBJ2-3, with 9 nucleotides matching TRBD2. The CDR3 runs to 18 residues. Germline trimming cut 3 bases from V and 6 bases from J; bases unmatched to any gene: 17. Germline-derived CDR1 and CDR2 are SGDLS and YYNGEE. CDR3 bases: TGTGCCAGCAGCGAGGCCCCCCCGCAGCGGGGGGCCCCGGATACGCAGTATTTT. The encoded protein is CASSEAPPQRGAPDTQYF.

This chain connects TRBV10-3 to TRBJ2-1, with D unclear. The CDR3 is 15 residues long. Per the germline V gene, CDR1 is ENHRY and CDR2 is SYGVKD. Trimming removed 5 bases at V and 0 bases at J, with 11 bases between. CDR3: CAISPLSSSYNEQFF. The CDR3 bases are TGTGCCATCAGTCCCCTATCGAGCTCCTACAATGAGCAGTTCTTC.

This chain connects TRBV29-1 to TRBJ1-1, with 8 bases identical to TRBD1. The ends lost 7 bases at V and 8 bases at J; junction bases unmatched: 12. The germline V gene encodes CDR1 SQVTM and CDR2 ANQGSEA. This CDR3 has 13 amino acids. The CDR3 region is CSGRLVQGAEAFF. The CDR3 DNA is TGCAGCGGCAGATTGGTTCAGGGGGCAGAAGCTTTCTTT.

V is TRBV12-3 or TRBV12-4 and J is TRBJ1-1; D is unresolved. CDR3 size: 12 residues. The V end lost 4 bases, the J end lost 6 bases, and 9 bases lay between the germline ends. The CDR3 DNA is TGTGCCAGCAGTTCCGGTCGCGCTGAAGCTTTCTTT. Its translation: CASSSGRAEAFF.

The chain joins TRBV7-2 to TRBJ2-3, with a weak D call TRBD2 (7 bases). The length of the CDR3 is 16 residues. Germline assignment: CDR1 SGHTA and CDR2 FQGNSA. The V and J ends lost 5 bases and 0 bases respectively, with 15 bases between them. CDR3 nucleotides: TGTGCCAGCAGCCCCAGGGGAGCGGGGAGCACAGATACGCAGTATTTT. It translates to CASSPRGAGSTDTQYF.

This clone showed up just a few times. The chain uses TRBV5-1 and TRBJ2-6; tentative D call: TRBD1 (5 bases). Germline V CDR1 and CDR2: SGHRS, YFSETQ. The CDR3 has 16 residues. The ends were cut back, 7 bases at V and 2 bases at J, with 16 bases in the middle. The CDR3 sequence: CASGPGKSTGANVLTF. For the CDR3, the DNA is TGCGCCAGCGGTCCAGGGAAATCTACTGGGGCCAACGTCCTGACTTTC.

This clone is a singleton in its sample. V gene TRBV9 combines with J gene TRBJ2-1, with 12 bases aligning to TRBD2. CDR1 and CDR2 (germline): SGDLS, YYNGEE. The CDR3 contains 20 residues. Trimming cost V 1 base and J 6 bases; bases outside gene matches: 17. CDR3 region: CASSVSSPSGGAWLGNEQFF. CDR3 DNA sequence: TGTGCCAGCAGCGTATCGTCCCCTAGCGGGGGGGCCTGGCTCGGCAATGAGCAGTTCTTC.

The J gene is TRBJ1-2, the V gene TRBV5-8, with TRBD1 identical over 7 bases. CDR1 is SGHTS and CDR2 is YDEGEE in the germline V gene. V shed 3 bases, J shed 5 bases, and the junction held 7 bases outside the gene matches. This CDR3 contains 14 residues. The CDR3 region has the DNA TGTGCCAGCAGCTCGTTGTGGGACAGTTATGGCTACACCTTC. Translating it yields CASSSLWDSYGYTF.

V is TRBV5-1 and J is TRBJ1-2; D may be TRBD1 (5 bases). The CDR3 loop spans 12 amino acids. The germline V and J ends were trimmed by 1 base and 8 bases, with 9 bases remaining between them. Germline lookup yields CDR1 SGHRS and CDR2 YFSETQ. Here the CDR3 reads CASSLSEGGYTF. As DNA, the CDR3 is TGCGCCAGCAGCTTGTCGGAGGGGGGCTACACCTTC.

V and J are TRBV12-3 or TRBV12-4 and TRBJ1-1; possibly TRBD1 for D (5 bases). V lost 1 base and J lost 11, with 14 bases in between. The CDR3 spans 13 residues. The CDR3 here is CASSLGEGTSAFF. The CDR3 DNA reads TGTGCCAGCAGTTTAGGGGAGGGGACTTCTGCTTTCTTT.

In this sample, this clone turned up once. The rearrangement joins TRBV11-2 to TRBJ1-1; TRBD1 is a possible D gene (6 bases). The CDR3 consists of 15 residues. Trimming removed 1 base from V and 6 bases from J, with 15 bases in between. Germline-derived CDR1 and CDR2 are SGHAT and FQNNGV. The CDR3 nucleotides are TGTGCCAGCAGCTTAGTCCCCAGGGGAGCGGCTGAAGCTTTCTTT. Protein sequence: CASSLVPRGAAEAFF.

V usage is TRBV9 and J usage is TRBJ1-2; TRBD1 matches at 11 bases. The CDR3 is 17 amino acids. Trimming removed 4 bases from V and 6 bases from J; junction bases left unmatched: 14. CDR1 and CDR2 from the germline V gene are SGDLS and YYNGEE. The CDR3 DNA sequence: TGTGCCAGCAGCCCCGAAGGGACAGGGGGATTAATAGATGGCTACACCTTC. Translating gives CASSPEGTGGLIDGYTF.

The rearrangement uses TRBV5-1 and TRBJ2-2; possibly TRBD2 for D (7 bases). The length of the CDR3 is 16 residues. Trimming cost V 1 base and J 2 bases, with 12 bases left between them. Germline CDR1 is SGHRS and CDR2 is YFSETQ. The DNA of the CDR3 is TGCGCCAGCAGCTTGAGGGGGGGCCATAACACCGGGGAGCTGTTTTTT. Its protein product is CASSLRGGHNTGELFF.

V usage is TRBV6-5 and J usage is TRBJ2-1; 7 nucleotides align to TRBD1. Per germline, CDR1 MNHEY and CDR2 SVGAGI. The CDR3 has 15 residues. The V gene end was trimmed by 6 bases and the J gene end by 3 bases; junction bases not matched to a gene: 8. CDR3: CASRDTGANYNEQFF. CDR3 nucleotides: TGTGCCAGCAGGGACACAGGGGCGAACTACAATGAGCAGTTCTTC.

The chain joins TRBV6-2 or TRBV6-3 to TRBJ2-7; TRBD1 matches at 8 bases. Germline V gene lookup returns CDR1 MNHEY and CDR2 SVGEGT. The V segment lost 2 bases and the J segment 4 bases; nucleotides outside the gene matches: 7. CDR3 length: 15 amino acids. The CDR3 is CASSYGVRGRYEQYF. The DNA for the CDR3 is TGTGCCAGCAGTTACGGTGTCAGGGGGCGATACGAGCAGTACTTC.